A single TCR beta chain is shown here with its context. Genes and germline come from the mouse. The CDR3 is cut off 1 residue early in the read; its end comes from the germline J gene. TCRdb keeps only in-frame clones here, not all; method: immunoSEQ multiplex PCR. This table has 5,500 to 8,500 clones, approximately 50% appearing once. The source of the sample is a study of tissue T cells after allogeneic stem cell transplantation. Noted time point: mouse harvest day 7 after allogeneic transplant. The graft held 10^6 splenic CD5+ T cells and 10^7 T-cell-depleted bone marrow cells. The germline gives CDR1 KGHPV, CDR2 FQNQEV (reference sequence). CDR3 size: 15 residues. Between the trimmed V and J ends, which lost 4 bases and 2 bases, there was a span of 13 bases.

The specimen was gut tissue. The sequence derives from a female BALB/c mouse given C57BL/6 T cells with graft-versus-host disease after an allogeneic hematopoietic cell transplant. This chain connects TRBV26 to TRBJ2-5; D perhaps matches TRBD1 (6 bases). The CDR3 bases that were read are TGTGCCAGCAGTCGCACAGGGAGGAGCCAAGACACCCAGTAC. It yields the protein CASSRTGRSQDTQY. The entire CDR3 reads CASSRTGRSQDTQYF.